This TCR beta chain was obtained from a study of blood T cell repertoires in COVID-19. Across the whole study: Collection of acute and convalescent COVID-19 samples took place in the United States, Italy and Spain. PBMCs, B-cell-depleted T cells, or T cells were the source of the cDNA or gDNA that made up the material.

Profiled with immunoSEQ multiplex PCR; TCRdb holds only in-frame clones, not every one. The profile shows over 130,000 clones, less than 90% of them singletons. The length of the CDR3 is 12 residues. V gave up 10 bases and J gave up 0 bases, with 9 bases separating them. Germline loops: CDR1 SGHAT, CDR2 FQNNGV. This sequence originates from a man aged 30 to 45 with COVID-19, enrolled during active disease. The chain couples TRBV11-2 to TRBJ2-5; D is perhaps TRBD2 (6 bases). What was sequenced was peripheral blood. In DNA, the CDR3 is TGTGCCACCCGGGACTACCAAGAGACCCAGTACTTC. This translates into CATRDYQETQYF.